This record looks at one T cell receptor (beta chain) sequence and its context. V lost 0 bases and J 1 base, leaving 13 bases between the germline ends. The CDR3 runs 16 residues. Germline assignment: CDR1 SGDLS and CDR2 YYNGEE. One entry per CDR3 protein, called by TCRdb with MiXCR from the 5' RACE reads. The sample has about 40,000 distinct CDR3 sequences, around 28% seen once; the top ten hold roughly 4%. Input material: tumor-infiltrating memory CD4+ T cells sorted from the breast tumor. Described subset: memory CD4+ T cells, CD4+CD45RO+CD25-. V gene TRBV9 combines with J gene TRBJ2-5, with D tentatively TRBD2 (5 bases). This TCR derives from a female donor with breast cancer. CDR3 residues: CASSVAAAGGQETQYF. The CDR3 region has the DNA TGTGCCAGCAGCGTAGCTGCCGCGGGTGGCCAAGAGACCCAGTACTTC.